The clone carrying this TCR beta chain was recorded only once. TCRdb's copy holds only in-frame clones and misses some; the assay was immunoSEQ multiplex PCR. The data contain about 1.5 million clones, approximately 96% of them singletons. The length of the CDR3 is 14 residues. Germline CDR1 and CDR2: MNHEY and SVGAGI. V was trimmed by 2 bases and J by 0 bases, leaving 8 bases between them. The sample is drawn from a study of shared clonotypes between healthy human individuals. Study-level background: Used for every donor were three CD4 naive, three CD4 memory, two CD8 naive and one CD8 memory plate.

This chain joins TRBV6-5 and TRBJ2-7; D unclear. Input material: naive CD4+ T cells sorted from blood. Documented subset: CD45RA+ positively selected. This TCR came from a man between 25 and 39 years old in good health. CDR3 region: CASSYAEHSYEQYF. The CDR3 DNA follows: TGTGCCAGCAGTTACGCGGAGCACTCCTACGAGCAGTACTTC.